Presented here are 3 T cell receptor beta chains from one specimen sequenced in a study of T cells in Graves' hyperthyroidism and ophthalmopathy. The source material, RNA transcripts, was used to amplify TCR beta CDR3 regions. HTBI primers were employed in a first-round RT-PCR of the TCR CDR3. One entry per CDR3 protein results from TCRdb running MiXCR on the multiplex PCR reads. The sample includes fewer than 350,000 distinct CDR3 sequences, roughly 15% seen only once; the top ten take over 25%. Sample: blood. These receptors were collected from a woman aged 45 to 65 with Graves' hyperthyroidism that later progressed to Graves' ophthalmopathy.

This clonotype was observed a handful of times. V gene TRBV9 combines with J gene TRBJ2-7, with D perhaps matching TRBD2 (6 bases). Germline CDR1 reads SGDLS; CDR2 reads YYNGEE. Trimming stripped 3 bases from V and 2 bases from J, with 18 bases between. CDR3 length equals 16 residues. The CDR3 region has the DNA TGTGCCAGCAGCGCCCAGCAGTCTAGCGTAACCTACGAGCAGTACTTC. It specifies CASSAQQSSVTYEQYF.

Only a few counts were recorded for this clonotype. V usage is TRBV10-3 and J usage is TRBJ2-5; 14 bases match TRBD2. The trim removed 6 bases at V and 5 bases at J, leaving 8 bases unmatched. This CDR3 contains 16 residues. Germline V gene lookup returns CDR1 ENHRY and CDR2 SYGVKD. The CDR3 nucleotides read TGTGCCATCAGGAAGACTAGCGGGAGGGCCGGGGAGACCCAGTACTTC. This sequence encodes CAIRKTSGRAGETQYF.

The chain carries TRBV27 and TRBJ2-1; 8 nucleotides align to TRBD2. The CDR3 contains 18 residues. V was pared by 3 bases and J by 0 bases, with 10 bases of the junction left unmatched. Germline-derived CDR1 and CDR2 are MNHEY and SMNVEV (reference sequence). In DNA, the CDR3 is TGTGCCAGCAGTTTGCTAGCGGGTCTTTACAGCTCCTACAATGAGCAGTTCTTC. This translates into CASSLLAGLYSSYNEQFF.